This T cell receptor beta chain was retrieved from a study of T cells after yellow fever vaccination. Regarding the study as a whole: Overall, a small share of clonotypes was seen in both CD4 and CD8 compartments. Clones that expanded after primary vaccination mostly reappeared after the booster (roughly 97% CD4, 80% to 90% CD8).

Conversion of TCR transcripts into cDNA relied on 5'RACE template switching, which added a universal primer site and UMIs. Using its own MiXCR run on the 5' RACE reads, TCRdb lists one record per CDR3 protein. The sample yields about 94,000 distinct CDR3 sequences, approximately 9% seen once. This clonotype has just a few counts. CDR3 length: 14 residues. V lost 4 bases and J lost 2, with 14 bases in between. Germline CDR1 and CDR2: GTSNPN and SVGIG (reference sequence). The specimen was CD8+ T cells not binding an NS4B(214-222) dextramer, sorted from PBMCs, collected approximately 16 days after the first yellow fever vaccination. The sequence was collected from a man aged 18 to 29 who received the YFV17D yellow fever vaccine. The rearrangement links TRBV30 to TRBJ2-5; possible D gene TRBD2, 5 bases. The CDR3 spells CAWNPTGLQETQYF. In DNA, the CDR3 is TGTGCCTGGAATCCGACGGGGTTGCAAGAGACCCAGTACTTC. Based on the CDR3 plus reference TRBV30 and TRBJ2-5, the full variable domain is SQTIHQWPATLVQPVGSPLSLECTVEGTSNPNLYWYRQAAGRGLQLLFYSVGIGQISSEVPQNLSASRPQDRQFILSSKKLLLSDSGFYLCAWNPTGLQETQYFGPGTRLLVL.